Below are 7 T cell receptor beta chains sequenced from a single sample in a study of CD8 T cells in Susac syndrome. Reverse transcription of roughly 0.5 to 1 ug RNA used random hexamers. TCRdb re-derived calls from the immunoSEQ multiplex PCR reads in MiXCR, one entry per CDR3 protein. Altogether approximately 210,000 distinct CDR3 sequences are present, approximately 94% being singletons, with the ten largest covering about 0.14%. What was sequenced was CD4+ T cells from PBMCs. The receptors here all came from a human donor with Susac syndrome.

V is TRBV20-1 and J is TRBJ2-2, with TRBD2 matching 7 bases. Germline values: CDR1 DFQATT, CDR2 SNEGSKA (reference sequence). V shed 5 bases, J shed 6 bases, and the junction held 6 bases outside the gene matches. This CDR3 comprises 13 residues. The CDR3 loop is CSASRAGAGELFF. The CDR3 nucleotides read TGCAGTGCTTCCCGGGCGGGGGCCGGGGAGCTGTTTTTT.

The genes are TRBV20-1 and TRBJ2-3; weak D call: TRBD2 (6 bases). With 0 bases removed from V and 2 bases from J, the gap between germline ends came to 12 bases. In germline, CDR1 is DFQATT, CDR2 SNEGSKA (reference sequence). This CDR3 is 15 amino acids long. CDR3 sequence (DNA): TGCAGTGCTAGAGATCCGGCTAGCGCCACAGATACGCAGTATTTT. Translating gives CSARDPASATDTQYF.

V is TRBV9 and J is TRBJ1-1, with a tentative D call TRBD1 (6 bases). Trimming removed 4 bases from V and 8 bases from J, with 15 bases in between. The CDR3 has 13 amino acids. Germline V gene sequence: CDR1 SGDLS, CDR2 YYNGEE. CDR3 sequence reads: CASSPSSGQEAFF. The CDR3 nucleotides read TGTGCCAGCAGCCCGTCATCCGGACAGGAAGCTTTCTTT.

The genes are TRBV6-2 or TRBV6-3 and TRBJ2-2; 15 bases line up with TRBD2. This CDR3 has 17 amino acids. Germline trimming cut 5 bases from V and 5 bases from J; bases unmatched to any gene: 6. CDR1 is MNHEY and CDR2 is SVGEGT in the germline V gene. In DNA, the CDR3 is TGTGCCAGCAGTCGGACTAGCGGGGGGGCTAAGACCGGGGAGCTGTTTTTT. It specifies CASSRTSGGAKTGELFF.

The chain carries TRBV5-4 and TRBJ2-7, with no clear D. This CDR3 is built from 15 residues. V dropped 4 bases and J dropped 0 bases, with 14 bases sitting between them. The germline CDR1 and CDR2 sequences are SGHNT and YYREEE (reference sequence). The chain's CDR3 is CASSGDPGVSYEQYF. In DNA form, the CDR3 reads TGTGCCAGCAGCGGGGATCCAGGCGTCTCCTACGAGCAGTACTTC. The complete variable domain, with remaining parts taken from reference TRBV5-4 and TRBJ2-7, reads ETGVTQSPTHLIKTRGQQVTLRCSSQSGHNTVSWYQQALGQGPQFIFQYYREEENGRGNFPPRFSGLQFPNYSSELNVNALELDDSALYLCASSGDPGVSYEQYFGPGTRLTVT.

A note on this clonotype: A junction end diverges from the germline sequence, so it may reflect a read error. The chain carries TRBV20-1 and TRBJ1-2; 7 bases fit TRBD1. This CDR3 contains 14 residues. CDR1 is DFQATT, CDR2 SNEGSKA, per germline (reference sequence). The CDR3, as DNA: TGCAGTGCCAGAGATTCCGGGACAGACTATGGCTACACCTTC. It translates to CSARDSGTDYGYTF.

The DNA for the CDR3 is TGTGCCAGCAGCCAAGATTTTCATCCAGGGGGTCAGCCCCAGCATTTT. Translating it yields CASSQDFHPGGQPQHF. This sequence joins TRBV3-1 and TRBJ1-5; 7 nucleotides align to TRBD1. CDR3 size: 16 residues. V trimming: 0 bases; J trimming: 6 bases; junction bases outside the gene matches: 8. Germline loops: CDR1 LGHDT, CDR2 YNNKEL (reference sequence).